This T cell receptor (beta chain) originates from a study of graft-versus-host responses after intestinal transplantation. Overall study results and limits: The study found high graft-versus-host to host-versus-graft clonal ratios in allografts of patients with graft-donor T cell macrochimerism. GvH clones occurred in recipient marrow; some first appeared in ileum or blood.

The repertoire was sequenced with immunoSEQ multiplex PCR; TCRdb's copy has only in-frame clones and lacks some. There are about 23,000 clones in the sample; over 90% occur only once, and less than 2% lies in the top ten. About this clone: The target antigen is unknown.

Material: PBMCs, obtained almost 40 days after intestinal transplant. The sequence was obtained from a human patient who received an intestinal transplant, so some T cells may come from the graft donor.

The CDR3 reads CASQAGGYYEQYF. Here the CDR3 DNA reads TGTGCCAGCCAGGCGGGAGGTTACTACGAGCAGTACTTC. The chain has TRBV6-1 and TRBJ2-7; the match to TRBD2 covers 8 bases. The CDR3 spans 13 residues. CDR1 MNHNS and CDR2 SASEGT come from the germline V gene. The J segment lost 3 bases and the V segment lost 8 bases, leaving 6 bases of the junction unmatched.